This T cell receptor (beta chain) is drawn from a study of T-cell reconstitution after alpha-beta-depleted transplantation in children. In this sample, this clonotype turned up a few times. Unique molecular identifiers were built into the TCRbeta library. TCRdb passed the PCR reads through MiXCR, listing each CDR3 protein once. Of approximately 390,000 distinct CDR3 sequences listed, under 13% were seen once; the top ten hold about 5%. The CDR3 consists of 17 residues. From germline, CDR1 is SGHRS and CDR2 YFSETQ. Trimming left V 6 bases short and J 0 bases short, with 20 bases between. The chain employs TRBV5-1 and TRBJ2-3; a weak D match, TRBD2 (5 bases). The source is a human donor who donated a stem cell graft to a child with acute myeloid leukemia. The sequencing here drew on PBMCs from the stem cell graft donor, taken from the stem cell graft. The CDR3, as DNA: TGCGCCAGCACCCGGGGTCTAGCCTCACTTAGCACAGATACGCAGTATTTT. It codes for CASTRGLASLSTDTQYF.